This T cell receptor (beta chain) originates from a study of T cell repertoires in cytomegalovirus infection. Study summary: Public TCR beta signatures provided an indication of both CMV infection and a matching HLA type. Study results and caveats: CMV-specific TCR beta clonotypes restricted by HLA-C dominated the ex vivo response.

This clonotype was seen repeatedly, ten times or more. The antigen is not known. TCRdb passed the reads through MiXCR, listing each CDR3 protein once. This table has under 600,000 distinct CDR3 sequences, about 15% appearing once. Germline V CDR1 and CDR2: LGHDT, YNNKEL (reference sequence). V shed 0 bases and J shed 1 base, with 5 bases lying between them. This CDR3 comprises 14 residues. The clonotype was recovered from a human donor in good health (CMV status not recorded). Some clones in this sample may be carry-over from other donors' samples. This rearrangement joins TRBV3-1 to TRBJ2-3; D not certain. The sample consisted of CD8+ T cells from PBMCs. The CDR3 spells CASSQERGTDTQYF. CDR3 bases: TGTGCCAGCAGCCAAGAACGGGGCACAGATACGCAGTATTTT.